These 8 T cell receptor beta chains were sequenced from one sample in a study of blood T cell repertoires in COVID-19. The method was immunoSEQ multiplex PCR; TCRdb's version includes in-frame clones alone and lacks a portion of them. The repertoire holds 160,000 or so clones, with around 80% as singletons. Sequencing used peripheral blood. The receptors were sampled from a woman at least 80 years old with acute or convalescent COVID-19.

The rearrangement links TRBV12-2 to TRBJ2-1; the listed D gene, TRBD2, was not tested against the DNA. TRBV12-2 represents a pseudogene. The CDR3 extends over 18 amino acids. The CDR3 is CASRLATSGIYSYNEQFF. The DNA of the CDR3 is TGTGCAAGTCGCCTAGCTACTAGCGGGATCTACTCCTACAATGAGCAGTTCTTC.

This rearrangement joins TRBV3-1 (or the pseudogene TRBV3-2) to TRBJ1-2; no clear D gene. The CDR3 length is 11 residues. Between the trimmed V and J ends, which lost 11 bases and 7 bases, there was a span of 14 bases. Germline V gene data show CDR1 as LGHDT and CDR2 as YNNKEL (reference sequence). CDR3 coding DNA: TGTGCCTCTCGGCTAGGGAGTGGCTACACCTTC. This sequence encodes CASRLGSGYTF.

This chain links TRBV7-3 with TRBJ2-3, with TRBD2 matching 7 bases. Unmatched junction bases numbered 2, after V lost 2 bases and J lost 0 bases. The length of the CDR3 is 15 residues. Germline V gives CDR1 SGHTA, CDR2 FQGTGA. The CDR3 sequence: CASSLLGGSTDTQYF. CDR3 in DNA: TGTGCCAGCAGCTTATTGGGGGGGAGCACAGATACGCAGTATTTT. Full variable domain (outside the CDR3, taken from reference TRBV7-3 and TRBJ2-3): GAGVSQTPSNKVTEKGKYVELRCDPISGHTALYWYRQSLGQGPEFLIYFQGTGAADDSGLPNDRFFAVRPEGSVSTLKIQRTERGDSAVYLCASSLLGGSTDTQYFGPGTRLTVL.

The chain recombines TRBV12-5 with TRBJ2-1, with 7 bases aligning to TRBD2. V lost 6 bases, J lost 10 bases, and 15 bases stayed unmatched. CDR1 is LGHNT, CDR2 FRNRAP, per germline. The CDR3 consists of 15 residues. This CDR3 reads CASGPWGSGVREQFF. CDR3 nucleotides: TGTGCTAGTGGGCCCTGGGGGAGCGGGGTGAGGGAGCAGTTCTTC.

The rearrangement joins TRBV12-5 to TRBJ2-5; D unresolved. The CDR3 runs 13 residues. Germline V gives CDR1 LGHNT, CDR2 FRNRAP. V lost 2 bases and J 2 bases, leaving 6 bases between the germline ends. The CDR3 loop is CASGLSLQETQYF. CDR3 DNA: TGTGCTAGTGGTTTGTCCCTACAAGAGACCCAGTACTTC.

As DNA, the CDR3 is TGTGCCAGCAGTTTTCAGGGTGGGGGCCACGAGCAGTACTTC. It translates to CASSFQGGGHEQYF. The chain is built from TRBV27 and TRBJ2-7, with D possibly matching TRBD1 (6 bases). The CDR3 length is 14 residues. Germline assignment: CDR1 MNHEY and CDR2 SMNVEV (reference sequence). Trimming pared 3 bases from V and 5 bases from J, leaving 14 bases between.

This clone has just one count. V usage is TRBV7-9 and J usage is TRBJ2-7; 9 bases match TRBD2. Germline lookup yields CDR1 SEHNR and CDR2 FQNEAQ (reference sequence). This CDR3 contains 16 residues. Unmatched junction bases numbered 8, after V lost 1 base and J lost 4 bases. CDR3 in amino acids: CASSLVRASGEYEQYF. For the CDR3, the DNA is TGTGCCAGCAGCTTAGTCAGGGCTAGCGGGGAGTACGAGCAGTACTTC.

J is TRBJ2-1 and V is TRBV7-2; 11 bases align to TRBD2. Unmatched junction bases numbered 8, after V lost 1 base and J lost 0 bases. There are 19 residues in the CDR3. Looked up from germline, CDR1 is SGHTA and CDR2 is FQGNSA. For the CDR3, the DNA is TGTGCCAGCAGCTTAGAAGGGACTAGCGGAAGGTCCTCCTACAATGAGCAGTTCTTC. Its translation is CASSLEGTSGRSSYNEQFF.